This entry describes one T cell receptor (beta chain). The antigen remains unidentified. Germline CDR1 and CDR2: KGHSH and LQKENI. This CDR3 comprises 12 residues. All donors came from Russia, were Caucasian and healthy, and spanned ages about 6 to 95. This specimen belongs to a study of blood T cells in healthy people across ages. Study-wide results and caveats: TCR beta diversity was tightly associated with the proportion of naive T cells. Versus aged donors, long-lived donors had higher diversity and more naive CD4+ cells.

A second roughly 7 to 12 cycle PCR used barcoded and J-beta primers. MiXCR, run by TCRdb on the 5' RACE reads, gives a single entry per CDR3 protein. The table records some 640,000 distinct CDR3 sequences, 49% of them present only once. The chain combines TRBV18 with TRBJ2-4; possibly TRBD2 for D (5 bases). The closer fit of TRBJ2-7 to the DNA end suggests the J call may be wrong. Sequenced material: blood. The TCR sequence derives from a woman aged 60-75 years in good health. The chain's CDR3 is CASSPKGDEQYF. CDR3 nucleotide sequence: TGTGCCAGCTCACCAAAGGGAGACGAGCAGTACTTC.